This is a list of T cell receptor beta chains from one sample in a study of cytomegalovirus exposure and HLA in healthy donors. The protocol was immunoSEQ multiplex PCR, while the TCRdb copy is restricted to in-frame clones and leaves out a portion. Among about 200,000 clones listed, roughly 13% were seen once. Sequenced sample: PBMCs. Receptors originate from a man in his fifties in good health and CMV-seropositive. The CDR3 runs from the conserved cysteine through the conserved F or W. D genes are given only for firm matches. Only some rows state a clone size, as once, few, many or a class for expanded clones.

size: few
V: TRBV5-1
J: TRBJ1-2
D: -
CDR3: CASSPFPGVDGYTF
DNA: TGCGCCAGCAGCCCCTTCCCAGGGGTCGATGGCTACACCTTC

size: -
V: TRBV9
J: TRBJ2-6
D: -
CDR3: CASSVPDSAWGANVLTF
DNA: TGTGCCAGCAGCGTACCAGACAGCGCCTGGGGGGCCAACGTCCTGACTTTC

size: -
V: TRBV7-6
J: TRBJ2-3
D: -
CDR3: CASSLGLRGDTQYF
DNA: TGTGCCAGCAGCTTAGGGCTCCGAGGGGATACGCAGTATTTT

size: -
V: TRBV5-1
J: TRBJ1-1
D: TRBD1
CDR3: CASSLARGRTEAFF
DNA: TGCGCCAGCAGCTTGGCCAGGGGGCGCACTGAAGCTTTCTTT

size: -
V: TRBV6-1
J: TRBJ1-1
D: -
CDR3: CASSGRQQREAEAFF
DNA: TGTGCCAGCAGTGGGCGACAGCAACGCGAGGCGGAAGCTTTCTTT

size: few
V: TRBV6-5
J: TRBJ2-1
D: TRBD1
CDR3: CASSPKTGVDEQFF
DNA: TGTGCCAGCAGTCCCAAGACAGGGGTCGATGAGCAGTTCTTC

size: few
V: TRBV9
J: TRBJ1-2
D: TRBD1
CDR3: CASSARTGGSYGYTF
DNA: TGTGCCAGCAGCGCCCGGACAGGGGGAAGCTATGGCTACACCTTC

size: once
V: TRBV9
J: TRBJ2-1
D: -
CDR3: CASSVDLGGGGGSIEQFF
DNA: TGTGCCAGCAGCGTAGATCTCGGGGGTGGGGGTGGTTCGATTGAGCAGTTCTTC

size: few
V: TRBV28
J: TRBJ1-1
D: -
CDR3: CASSLTGRTTEAFF
DNA: TGTGCCAGCAGTTTAACCGGGAGGACCACTGAAGCTTTCTTT

size: few
V: TRBV9
J: TRBJ2-6
D: -
CDR3: CASSRRQGQYASGANVLTF
DNA: TGTGCCAGCAGCAGACGGCAGGGACAATATGCCTCTGGGGCCAACGTCCTGACTTTC

size: few
V: TRBV9
J: TRBJ2-3
D: TRBD1
CDR3: CASSVGGTGTDTQYF
DNA: TGTGCCAGCAGCGTAGGGGGGACAGGCACAGATACGCAGTATTTT

size: -
V: TRBV28
J: TRBJ2-5
D: -
CDR3: CASSLTLETGEETQYF
DNA: TGTGCCAGCAGTTTGACCTTGGAAACAGGAGAAGAGACCCAGTACTTC

size: few
V: TRBV30
J: TRBJ1-3
D: -
CDR3: CAWSVGGNTIYF
DNA: TGTGCCTGGAGTGTTGGCGGAAACACCATATATTTT

size: -
V: TRBV19
J: TRBJ1-5
D: -
CDR3: CASSIPPQSISNQPQHF
DNA: TGTGCCAGTAGTATTCCCCCACAGTCTATTAGCAATCAGCCCCAGCATTTT

size: few
V: TRBV28
J: TRBJ1-1
D: TRBD1
CDR3: CASSARTGGTEAFF
DNA: TGTGCCAGCAGTGCACGTACAGGGGGTACTGAAGCTTTCTTT

size: -
V: TRBV6-5
J: TRBJ1-4
D: TRBD1
CDR3: CASSYSRDRGEKLFF
DNA: TGTGCCAGCAGTTACTCGAGAGACAGGGGGGAAAAACTGTTTTTT

size: once
V: TRBV2
J: TRBJ2-3
D: TRBD2
CDR3: CASMAGGFTDTQYF
DNA: TGTGCCAGCATGGCGGGGGGGTTCACAGATACGCAGTATTTT

size: few
V: TRBV19
J: TRBJ2-5
D: -
CDR3: CASTPEQGRQETQYF
DNA: TGTGCCAGTACTCCCGAACAGGGCAGACAAGAGACCCAGTACTTC

size: -
V: TRBV11-2
J: TRBJ2-1
D: TRBD2
CDR3: CASSLLAGARFGQFF
DNA: TGTGCCAGCAGCTTACTAGCGGGGGCCCGTTTTGGGCAGTTCTTC

size: few
V: TRBV4-3
J: TRBJ2-1
D: TRBD1
CDR3: CASSITGTGGSEQFF
DNA: TGCGCCAGCAGCATAACCGGGACAGGGGGGAGTGAGCAGTTCTTC

size: few
V: TRBV5-6
J: TRBJ1-4
D: -
CDR3: CASSSSSGGYSTTNEKLFF
DNA: TGTGCCAGCAGCTCATCGAGTGGGGGCTACTCCACAACTAATGAAAAACTGTTTTTT

size: -
V: TRBV5-4
J: TRBJ1-5
D: TRBD1
CDR3: CASSQSGQGDQPQHF
DNA: TGTGCCAGCAGCCAATCAGGACAGGGAGATCAGCCCCAGCATTTT

size: -
V: TRBV9
J: TRBJ1-2
D: TRBD1
CDR3: CASSPRPGGDYGYTF
DNA: TGTGCCAGCAGCCCCAGGCCAGGGGGCGACTATGGCTACACCTTC

size: few
V: TRBV25-1
J: TRBJ2-2
D: TRBD1
CDR3: CASRVGTGSTGELFF
DNA: TGTGCCAGCAGGGTCGGGACAGGGTCCACCGGGGAGCTGTTTTTT

size: -
V: TRBV4-1
J: TRBJ2-3
D: TRBD2
CDR3: CASSQGGGADTQYF
DNA: TGCGCCAGCAGCCAAGGCGGGGGTGCGGATACGCAGTATTTT

size: -
V: TRBV29-1
J: TRBJ1-4
D: TRBD1
CDR3: CSGHVGQGREKLFF
DNA: TGCAGCGGGCACGTAGGACAGGGGAGAGAAAAACTGTTTTTT

size: few
V: TRBV6-4
J: TRBJ2-3
D: TRBD1
CDR3: CASRGGQGRTDTQYF
DNA: TGTGCCAGCAGGGGAGGACAGGGGCGAACAGATACGCAGTATTTT

size: few
V: TRBV18
J: TRBJ1-6
D: -
CDR3: CASSRRVTESPLHF
DNA: TGTGCCAGCTCCCGCCGAGTAACAGAGTCACCCCTCCACTTT

size: -
V: TRBV7-8
J: TRBJ2-5
D: -
CDR3: CASSLGALGGKETQYF
DNA: TGTGCCAGCAGCTTAGGGGCCCTCGGGGGAAAAGAGACCCAGTACTTC

size: -
V: TRBV2
J: TRBJ2-5
D: -
CDR3: CASLLTETQYF
DNA: TGTGCCAGCTTACTTACGGAGACCCAGTACTTC